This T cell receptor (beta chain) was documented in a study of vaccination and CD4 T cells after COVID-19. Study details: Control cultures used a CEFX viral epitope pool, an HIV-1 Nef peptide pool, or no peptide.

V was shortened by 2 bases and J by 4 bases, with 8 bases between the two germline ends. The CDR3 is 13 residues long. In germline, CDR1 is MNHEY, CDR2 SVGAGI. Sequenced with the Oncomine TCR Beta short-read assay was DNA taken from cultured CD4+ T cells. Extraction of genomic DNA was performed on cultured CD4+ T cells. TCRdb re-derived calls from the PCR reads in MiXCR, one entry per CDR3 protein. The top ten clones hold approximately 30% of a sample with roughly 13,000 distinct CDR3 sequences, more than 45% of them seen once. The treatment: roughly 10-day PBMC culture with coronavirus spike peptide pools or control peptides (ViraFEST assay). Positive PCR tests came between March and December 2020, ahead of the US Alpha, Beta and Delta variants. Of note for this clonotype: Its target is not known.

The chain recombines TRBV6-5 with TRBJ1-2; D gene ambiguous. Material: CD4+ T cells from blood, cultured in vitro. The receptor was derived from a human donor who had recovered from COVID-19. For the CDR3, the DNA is TGTGCCAGCAGTTACGGCGAGGGCTATGGCTACACCTTC. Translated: CASSYGEGYGYTF.